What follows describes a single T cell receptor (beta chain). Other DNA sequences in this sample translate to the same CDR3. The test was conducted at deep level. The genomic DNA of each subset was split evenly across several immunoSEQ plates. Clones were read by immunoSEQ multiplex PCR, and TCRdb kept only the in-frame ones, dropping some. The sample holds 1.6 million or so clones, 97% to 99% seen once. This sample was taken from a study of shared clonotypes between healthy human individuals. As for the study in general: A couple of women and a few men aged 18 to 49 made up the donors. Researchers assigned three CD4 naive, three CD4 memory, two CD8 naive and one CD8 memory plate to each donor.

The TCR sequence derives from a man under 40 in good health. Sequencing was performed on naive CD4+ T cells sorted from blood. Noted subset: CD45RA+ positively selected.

In nucleotides, the CDR3 is TGCGCCAGCAGCCCGACAGTTAATCAGCCCCAGCATTTT. Its protein product is CASSPTVNQPQHF. This rearrangement joins TRBV5-1 to TRBJ1-5; possibly TRBD1 for D (5 bases). Germline lookup yields CDR1 SGHRS and CDR2 YFSETQ. The CDR3 has 13 amino acids. Trimming took off 4 bases at V and 4 bases at J, with 9 bases between the two ends.